Described below is a single TCR beta chain sequence and its context. The antigen remains unidentified. The gene names here belong to mouse. The read ends 1 residue early relative to the CDR3; the germline J gene fills the gap. This entry belongs to a study of tissue T cells after allogeneic stem cell transplantation. Study-wide findings and caveats: Tissue-detected TCR repertoire was only partly captured by blood and spleen T cells.

CDR3 sequences, V/J genes, frequencies and template counts came from survey-depth TCRbeta sequencing. Produced via immunoSEQ multiplex PCR; TCRdb's table is partial and in-frame only. Here the sample spans more than 45,000 clones, approximately 70% being singletons. Germline V lookup: CDR1 NSHNY, CDR2 SYGAGN. There are 14 residues in the CDR3. Trimming cost V 2 bases and J 8 bases; bases outside gene matches: 5. This TCR was sampled from a pool of C57BL/6 mice in good health. V gene TRBV13-1 combines with J gene TRBJ2-2; 8 nucleotides agree with TRBD1. The sequenced sample was sorted cells pooled from one or two spleens. The CDR3 loop reads CASSDGRGLGQLYF. The sequenced CDR3 bases are TGTGCCAGCAGTGACGGCAGGGGGCTGGGGCAGCTCTAC.